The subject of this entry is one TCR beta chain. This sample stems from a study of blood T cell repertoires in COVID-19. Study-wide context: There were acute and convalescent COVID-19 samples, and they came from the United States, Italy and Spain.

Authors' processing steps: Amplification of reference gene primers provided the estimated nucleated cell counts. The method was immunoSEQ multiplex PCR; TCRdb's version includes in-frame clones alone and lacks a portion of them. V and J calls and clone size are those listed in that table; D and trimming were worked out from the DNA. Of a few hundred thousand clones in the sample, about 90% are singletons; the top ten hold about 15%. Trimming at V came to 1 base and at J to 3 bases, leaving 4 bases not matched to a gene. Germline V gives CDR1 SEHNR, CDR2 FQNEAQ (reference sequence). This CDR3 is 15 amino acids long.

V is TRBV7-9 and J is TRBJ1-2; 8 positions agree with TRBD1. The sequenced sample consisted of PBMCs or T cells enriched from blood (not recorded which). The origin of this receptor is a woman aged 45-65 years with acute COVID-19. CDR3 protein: CASSLGTGRYYGYTF. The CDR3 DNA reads TGTGCCAGCAGCTTAGGGACAGGGCGATACTATGGCTACACCTTC.